This T cell receptor (beta chain) was recovered during a study of blood T cells in healthy people across ages. Using a J-beta primer mix together with a sample-barcoded 5' primer, a second PCR was run for about 7 to 12 cycles. The study obtained at least 2.5 million CDR3-containing paired-end reads from every sample. TCRdb used MiXCR to reprocess the 5' RACE reads, holding one entry per CDR3 protein. Of approximately 730,000 distinct CDR3 sequences listed, roughly 53% are singletons. Only a few counts were recorded for this clonotype. J lost 11 bases, V lost 7 bases, and 12 bases had no gene match. Per germline, CDR1 MNHEY and CDR2 SVGAGI. The CDR3 consists of 13 residues. Each of the donors had approximately 10 milliliters of peripheral blood drawn into EDTA-treated Vacutainer tubes. Extracted total RNA amounted to at least 6 micrograms for each sample.

Sequencing input: blood. The V call is TRBV6-5, the J call TRBJ2-3, with TRBD1 matching 7 bases. The sequence was obtained from an elderly man in good health. CDR3 coding DNA: TGTGCCAGCACCTTACCAGGGACAGACAAGCAGTATTTT. Residues: CASTLPGTDKQYF.